Shown below are 18 T cell receptor beta chains from a single sample sequenced in a study of T-cell reconstitution after alpha-beta-depleted transplantation in children. Preparation of the TCRbeta library involved a method that used unique molecular identifiers. TCRdb itself ran the PCR reads through MiXCR, one entry per CDR3 protein. This sample has around 680,000 distinct CDR3 sequences, with around 17% found just once. Sequencing was performed on PBMCs from the stem cell graft donor, taken from the stem cell graft. The receptors derive from a human donor who donated a stem cell graft to a child with acute myeloid leukemia.

About this clonotype: One end of the junction varies from germline; a read error may be responsible. This chain joins TRBV29-1 and TRBJ2-3; tentative D call: TRBD2 (5 bases). This CDR3 contains 12 residues. Germline assignment: CDR1 SQVTM and CDR2 ANQGSEA. CDR3 in DNA: TGCAGCCATGAGGCTAGCACAGATACGCACTATTTT. This gives the protein CSHEASTDTHYF.

This clonotype has just a few counts. The CDR3, as DNA: TGTGCCACCAGTGAGACGAGGACTAGCGGGTGGAATGAGCAGTTCTTC. Translated: CATSETRTSGWNEQFF. The chain carries TRBV24-1 and TRBJ2-1, with 11 bases identical to TRBD2. J was trimmed by 7 bases and V by 4 bases; bases with no gene match: 8. CDR3 size: 16 residues. Germline CDR1 reads KGHDR; CDR2 reads SFDVKD.

This clonotype was observed a handful of times. The rearrangement links TRBV18 to TRBJ2-3, with D uncertain. Deletions cut 5 bases from V and 2 bases from J, with 11 bases between. Germline CDR1 is KGHSH and CDR2 is LQKENI. The CDR3 is 14 residues long. Here the CDR3 DNA reads TGTGCCAGCTCAACGGTTCAGTTCACAGATACGCAGTATTTT. Protein: CASSTVQFTDTQYF. Variable domain in full (rest from reference TRBV18 and TRBJ2-3): NAGVMQNPRHLVRRRGQEARLRCSPMKGHSHVYWYRQLPEEGLKFMVYLQKENIIDESGMPKERFSAEFPKEGPSILRIQQVVRGDSAAYFCASSTVQFTDTQYFGPGTRLTVL.

This clonotype appeared many times. The chain couples TRBV18 to TRBJ1-1; D might be TRBD1 (5 bases). Germline V gene lookup returns CDR1 KGHSH and CDR2 LQKENI. The V gene lost 0 bases and the J gene lost 3 bases, with 5 bases spanning the gap. The CDR3 is 13 amino acids. The CDR3 DNA sequence: TGTGCCAGCTCACCACCGGGGGACACTGAAGCTTTCTTT. This encodes CASSPPGDTEAFF. Based on the CDR3 plus reference TRBV18 and TRBJ1-1, the full variable domain is NAGVMQNPRHLVRRRGQEARLRCSPMKGHSHVYWYRQLPEEGLKFMVYLQKENIIDESGMPKERFSAEFPKEGPSILRIQQVVRGDSAAYFCASSPPGDTEAFFGQGTRLTVV.

This clonotype was recorded at least ten times. The V and J genes are TRBV20-1 and TRBJ2-3; TRBD1 aligns across 9 bases. Trimming at V came to 6 bases and at J to 1 base, leaving 2 bases not matched to a gene. The length of the CDR3 is 13 residues. The germline V gene has CDR1 DFQATT and CDR2 SNEGSKA (reference sequence). The CDR3: CSAQGAGTDTQYF. The CDR3 nucleotides read TGCAGTGCACAGGGGGCCGGCACAGATACGCAGTATTTT.

This clonotype appeared many times. The chain combines TRBV28 with TRBJ2-6; TRBD1 agrees at 9 bases. CDR1 and CDR2 (germline): MDHEN, SYDVKM. V was clipped by 7 bases and J by 2 bases; unmatched bases: 9. There are 17 residues in the CDR3. Here the CDR3 reads CASTTGQGLAGANVLTF. Written as DNA, the CDR3 is TGTGCCAGCACCACCGGACAGGGGTTGGCTGGGGCCAACGTCCTGACTTTC.

The sample holds many counts of this clonotype. The chain employs TRBV20-1 and TRBJ1-1; D remains unclear. V was pared by 5 bases and J by 8 bases, with 15 bases between. The V gene's germline CDR1 is DFQATT and CDR2 SNEGSKA (reference sequence). The length of the CDR3 is 12 residues. CDR3 nucleotide sequence: TGCAGTGCTCCGGACCTCAGGAAAGAAGCTTTCTTT. Protein sequence: CSAPDLRKEAFF.

This clonotype came up many times. The genes are TRBV9 and TRBJ2-7; maybe TRBD2 (6 bases). The length of the CDR3 is 16 residues. V gave up 0 bases and J gave up 4 bases, with 17 bases separating them. Germline V gene lookup returns CDR1 SGDLS and CDR2 YYNGEE. The CDR3 region has the DNA TGTGCCAGCAGCGTAGGCGTAGGACGGACTACTTACGAGCAGTACTTC. This gives the protein CASSVGVGRTTYEQYF. Full variable domain (missing parts from reference TRBV9 and TRBJ2-7): DSGVTQTPKHLITATGQRVTLRCSPRSGDLSVYWYQQSLDQGLQFLIQYYNGEERAKGNILERFSAQQFPDLHSELNLSSLELGDSALYFCASSVGVGRTTYEQYFGPGTRLTVT.

This clonotype showed up many times. The chain employs TRBV12-3 or TRBV12-4 and TRBJ1-1; 10 bases fit TRBD1. The trim removed 6 bases at V and 4 bases at J, leaving 11 bases unmatched. CDR3 size: 16 residues. The DNA of the CDR3 is TGTGCCAGCAGAACACAGACAGGGGGCGGTGGCACTGAAGCTTTCTTT. This codes for CASRTQTGGGGTEAFF.

This clonotype was counted at least ten times. The chain has TRBV20-1 and TRBJ2-5; no clear D gene. CDR1 is DFQATT and CDR2 is SNEGSKA in the germline V gene (reference sequence). The V end was cut by 3 bases, the J end by 8 bases, with 16 bases between. This CDR3 region has 13 residues. This chain's CDR3 is CSASRENFETQYF. The CDR3, as DNA: TGCAGTGCTAGCCGTGAAAACTTCGAAACCCAGTACTTC.

This clonotype was counted many times. The V call is TRBV20-1, the J call TRBJ1-2; D remains unclear. The germline CDR1 and CDR2 sequences are DFQATT and SNEGSKA (reference sequence). V was shortened by 0 bases and J by 8 bases, with 7 bases between the two germline ends. This CDR3 has 11 residues. CDR3: CSAREEAGYTF. CDR3 in DNA: TGCAGTGCTAGAGAGGAGGCAGGCTACACCTTC.

This clonotype was seen at least ten times. CDR3 protein: CASSLALGRSSYEQYF. CDR3 sequence (DNA): TGTGCCAGCAGCTTAGCGCTGGGGAGAAGTAGCTACGAGCAGTACTTC. The rearrangement uses TRBV7-9 and TRBJ2-7; the D gene is possibly TRBD2 (5 bases). This CDR3 contains 16 residues. The germline V gene encodes CDR1 SEHNR and CDR2 FQNEAQ (reference sequence). V was cut by 0 bases and J by 3 bases, with 15 bases left in between.

This clonotype was found many times. V and J are TRBV20-1 and TRBJ2-5; 7 bases align to TRBD2. Germline-derived CDR1 and CDR2 are DFQATT and SNEGSKA (reference sequence). The V and J ends lost 6 bases and 1 base, in that order; junction bases with no gene match: 5. This CDR3 region has 13 residues. The CDR3 protein is CSATRTSQETQYF. The CDR3 nucleotides read TGCAGTGCCACCCGGACTAGCCAAGAGACCCAGTACTTC.

The genes are TRBV5-1 and TRBJ2-3, with a possible D match to TRBD2 (5 bases). Germline assignment: CDR1 SGHRS and CDR2 YFSETQ. There are 16 residues in the CDR3. Trimming took 0 bases from V and 1 from J, leaving 12 bases between them. DNA of the CDR3: TGCGCCAGCAGCTTGGAAGCGGCACGTGGCACAGATACGCAGTATTTT. Translating gives CASSLEAARGTDTQYF.

This clonotype was counted ten times or more. The chain uses TRBV20-1 and TRBJ1-1; D gene uncertain. The V end was cut by 0 bases, the J end by 2 bases, with 16 bases between. The germline CDR1 and CDR2 sequences are DFQATT and SNEGSKA (reference sequence). The CDR3 runs to 16 residues. The chain's CDR3 is CSAREGPLFLNTEAFF. For the CDR3, the DNA is TGCAGTGCTAGAGAAGGCCCATTGTTCCTTAACACTGAAGCTTTCTTT.

This clonotype was observed at least ten times. J is TRBJ2-4 and V is TRBV5-5; tentatively, D is TRBD1 (6 bases). The CDR3 consists of 16 residues. Germline CDR1 is SGHKS and CDR2 is YYEKEE (reference sequence). Trimming cost V 1 base and J 5 bases, with 16 bases left between them. The CDR3 nucleotides read TGTGCCAGCAGCTTGATTTTCAGGGGACGGGAAAACATTCAGTACTTC. Protein product: CASSLIFRGRENIQYF.

This clonotype was recorded a few times. V is TRBV7-2 and J is TRBJ2-3, with a tentative D call TRBD1 (5 bases). The CDR3 runs 14 residues. Germline V gives CDR1 SGHTA, CDR2 FQGNSA. The V gene lost 5 bases and the J gene lost 3 bases, with 12 bases spanning the gap. Written as DNA, the CDR3 is TGTGCCAGCAGCCAGAGGACACCTACAGATACGCAGTATTTT. It is translated as CASSQRTPTDTQYF.

The table lists this clonotype with a few counts. This CDR3 reads CASSSGTGGEQYV. DNA of the CDR3: TGTGCCAGCAGCTCCGGGACAGGTGGCGAGCAGTACGTC. The V gene is TRBV5-6, the J gene TRBJ2-7, with 8 positions matching TRBD1. After removal of 3 bases from V and 6 bases from J, the junction contained 5 bases not matched to a gene. There are 13 residues in the CDR3. Germline values: CDR1 SGHDT, CDR2 YYEEEE.